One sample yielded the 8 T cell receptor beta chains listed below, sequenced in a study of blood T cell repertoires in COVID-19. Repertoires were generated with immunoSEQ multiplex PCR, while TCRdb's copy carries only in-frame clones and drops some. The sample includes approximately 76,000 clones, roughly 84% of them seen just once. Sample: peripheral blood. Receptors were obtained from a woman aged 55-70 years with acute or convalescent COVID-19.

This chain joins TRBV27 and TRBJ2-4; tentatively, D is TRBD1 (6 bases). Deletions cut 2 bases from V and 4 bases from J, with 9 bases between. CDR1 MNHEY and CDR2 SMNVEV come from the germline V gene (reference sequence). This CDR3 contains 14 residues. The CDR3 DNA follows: TGTGCCAGCAGTTTAGGACAGCGGAAAAACATTCAGTACTTC. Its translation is CASSLGQRKNIQYF.

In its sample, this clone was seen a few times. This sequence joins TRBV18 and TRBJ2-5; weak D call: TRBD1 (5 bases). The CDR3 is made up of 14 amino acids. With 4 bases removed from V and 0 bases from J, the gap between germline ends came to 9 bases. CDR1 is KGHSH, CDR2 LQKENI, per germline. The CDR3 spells CASSHDSYQETQYF. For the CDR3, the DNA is TGTGCCAGCTCACATGACAGTTACCAAGAGACCCAGTACTTC.

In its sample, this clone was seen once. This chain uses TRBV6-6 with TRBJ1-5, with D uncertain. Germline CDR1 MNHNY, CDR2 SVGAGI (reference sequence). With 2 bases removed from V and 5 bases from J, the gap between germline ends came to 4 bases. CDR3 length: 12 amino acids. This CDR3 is CASSYIDQPQHF. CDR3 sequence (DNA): TGTGCCAGCAGTTACATCGATCAGCCCCAGCATTTT.

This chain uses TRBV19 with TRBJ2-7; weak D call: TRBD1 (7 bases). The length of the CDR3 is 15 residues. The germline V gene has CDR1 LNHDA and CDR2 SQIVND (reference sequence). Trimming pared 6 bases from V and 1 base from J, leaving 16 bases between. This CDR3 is CASSPTGDFSYEQYF. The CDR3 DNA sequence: TGTGCCAGTAGCCCTACAGGGGACTTTTCCTACGAGCAGTACTTC.

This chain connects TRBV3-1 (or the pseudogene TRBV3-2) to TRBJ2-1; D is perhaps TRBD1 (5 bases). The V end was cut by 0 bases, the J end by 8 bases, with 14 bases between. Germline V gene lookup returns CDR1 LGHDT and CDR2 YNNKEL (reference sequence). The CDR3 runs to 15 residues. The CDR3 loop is CASSQDQGRLDEQFF. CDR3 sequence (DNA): TGTGCCAGCAGCCAAGATCAGGGCCGACTCGATGAGCAGTTCTTC.

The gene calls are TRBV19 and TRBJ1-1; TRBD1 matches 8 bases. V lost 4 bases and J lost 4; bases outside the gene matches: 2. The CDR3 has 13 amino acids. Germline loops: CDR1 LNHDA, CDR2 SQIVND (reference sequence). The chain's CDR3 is CASSTGGGTEAFF. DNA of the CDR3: TGTGCCAGTAGTACAGGGGGCGGCACTGAAGCTTTCTTT.

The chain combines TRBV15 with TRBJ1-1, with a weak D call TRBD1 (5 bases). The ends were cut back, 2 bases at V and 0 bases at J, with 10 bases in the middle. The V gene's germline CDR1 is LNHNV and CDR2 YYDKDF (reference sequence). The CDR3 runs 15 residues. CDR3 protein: CATSRSWGVNTEAFF. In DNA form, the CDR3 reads TGTGCCACCAGCAGATCGTGGGGGGTGAACACTGAAGCTTTCTTT.

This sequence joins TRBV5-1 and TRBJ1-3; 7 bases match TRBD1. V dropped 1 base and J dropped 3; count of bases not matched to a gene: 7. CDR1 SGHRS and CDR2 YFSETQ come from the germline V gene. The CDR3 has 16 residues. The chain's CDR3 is CASSLFGQGGGNTIYF. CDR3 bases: TGCGCCAGCAGCTTGTTCGGGCAGGGGGGTGGAAACACCATATATTTT.